These 24 T cell receptor beta chains share one sample of origin, sequenced in a study of PD-L1 blockade in urothelial cancer. Clones were read by immunoSEQ multiplex PCR, and TCRdb kept only the in-frame ones, dropping some. The sample contains roughly 49,000 clones, about 82% of which appear only once. Documented time point: pretreatment peripheral blood. The material sequenced was PBMCs, taken around atezolizumab (anti-PD-L1) treatment. The source is a man aged 55 to 70 with urothelial cancer.

There are a few counts of this clone. V and J are TRBV11-2 and TRBJ2-3; D unresolved. Per the germline V gene, CDR1 is SGHAT and CDR2 is FQNNGV. Trimming removed 1 base at V and 9 bases at J, with 8 bases between. CDR3 length: 12 amino acids. The CDR3 sequence is CASSLGWQTQYF. The CDR3 DNA reads TGTGCCAGCAGCTTAGGTTGGCAGACGCAGTATTTT.

The chain joins TRBV19 to TRBJ1-6; possible D gene TRBD1, 6 bases. V was clipped by 4 bases and J by 8 bases, with 18 bases between them. The germline V gene has CDR1 LNHDA and CDR2 SQIVND (reference sequence). CDR3 length: 16 residues. CDR3 nucleotide sequence: TGTGCCAGTAGTACCAACAACAGGGCCTACTATTCACCCCTCCACTTT. Translating gives CASSTNNRAYYSPLHF.

The genes are TRBV4-1 and TRBJ2-7; TRBD2 matches at 10 bases. CDR3 size: 17 residues. The J segment lost 3 bases and the V segment lost 2 bases, leaving 10 bases of the junction unmatched. CDR1 and CDR2 (germline): MGHRA, YSYEKL. The CDR3 sequence is CASSQILIRTSGYEQYF. The CDR3 DNA reads TGCGCCAGCAGCCAAATTCTGATCCGGACTAGCGGCTACGAGCAGTACTTC.

The chain is built from TRBV7-2 and TRBJ2-5; 9 nucleotides align to TRBD2. The CDR3 is made up of 16 amino acids. Trimming at V came to 1 base and at J to 3 bases, leaving 6 bases not matched to a gene. Germline-derived CDR1 and CDR2 are SGHTA and FQGNSA. The DNA for the CDR3 is TGTGCCAGCAGCTTAGTTAGCGGGGGTGTAAAAGAGACCCAGTACTTC. Translation gives CASSLVSGGVKETQYF.

The CDR3: CASSERTGGSSGANVLTF. Here the CDR3 DNA reads TGTGCCAGCAGTGAAAGGACAGGGGGGTCCTCTGGGGCCAACGTCCTGACTTTC. The chain has TRBV2 and TRBJ2-6; TRBD1 agrees at 10 bases. The V and J ends lost 2 bases and 0 bases, in that order; junction bases with no gene match: 4. Germline V gene sequence: CDR1 SNHLY, CDR2 FYNNEI. This CDR3 is 18 amino acids long.

The chain links TRBV5-4 to TRBJ1-1, with a possible D match to TRBD1 (6 bases). V gave up 0 bases and J gave up 4 bases, with 13 bases separating them. The CDR3 totals 15 residues. Germline V gene lookup returns CDR1 SGHNT and CDR2 YYREEE (reference sequence). CDR3 sequence reads: CASSLDGRGSTEAFF. The CDR3 DNA reads as TGTGCCAGCAGCTTGGATGGCAGGGGTAGCACTGAAGCTTTCTTT. The whole variable domain, filled in from reference TRBV5-4 and TRBJ1-1, reads ETGVTQSPTHLIKTRGQQVTLRCSSQSGHNTVSWYQQALGQGPQFIFQYYREEENGRGNFPPRFSGLQFPNYSSELNVNALELDDSALYLCASSLDGRGSTEAFFGQGTRLTVV.

V and J are TRBV5-1 and TRBJ2-7; 10 bases match TRBD2. V was pared by 0 bases and J by 7 bases, with 7 bases of the junction left unmatched. The CDR3 covers 15 residues. Germline assignment: CDR1 SGHRS and CDR2 YFSETQ. CDR3 amino acids: CASSLVASGSGEQYF. The CDR3 coding sequence is TGCGCCAGCAGCTTGGTGGCTAGCGGGAGCGGTGAGCAGTACTTC.

In its sample, this clone was seen a few times. The rearrangement links TRBV12-5 to TRBJ1-2; D remains ambiguous. CDR3 size: 13 residues. Trimming shortened V by 0 bases and J by 2 bases, and 4 bases separated the two germline ends. Germline V gene lookup returns CDR1 LGHNT and CDR2 FRNRAP. The CDR3 loop reads CASGLVRNYGYTF. The CDR3 coding sequence is TGTGCTAGTGGTTTGGTACGGAACTATGGCTACACCTTC.

V gene TRBV4-2 combines with J gene TRBJ2-1; D perhaps matches TRBD2 (6 bases). The CDR3 has 16 residues. Germline V gene sequence: CDR1 LGHNA, CDR2 YNFKEQ. The V end lost 4 bases, the J end lost 6 bases, and 19 bases lay between the germline ends. CDR3 sequence: CASSPLGTQSANEQFF. CDR3 nucleotide sequence: TGTGCCAGCAGCCCACTCGGGACTCAGTCAGCCAATGAGCAGTTCTTC.

V gene TRBV29-1 combines with J gene TRBJ2-7, with D possibly matching TRBD1 (6 bases). The germline V gene has CDR1 SQVTM and CDR2 ANQGSEA. CDR3 size: 11 residues. V was clipped by 7 bases and J by 7 bases, with 14 bases between them. Here the CDR3 DNA reads TGCAGCGGGGGAGCAGGGGTTGAGCAGTACTTC. Its translation: CSGGAGVEQYF.

This clone has only a few counts. The chain employs TRBV6-4 and TRBJ2-1; 11 positions agree with TRBD1. Germline V gives CDR1 MRHNA, CDR2 SNTAGT. V trimming: 4 bases; J trimming: 6 bases; junction bases outside the gene matches: 2. There are 14 residues in the CDR3. CDR3 in DNA: TGTGCCAGCAGTGGCGGGACAGGGGGCAATGAGCAGTTCTTC. Translation gives CASSGGTGGNEQFF.

The genes are TRBV5-1 and TRBJ2-3; D is perhaps TRBD1 (6 bases). There are 15 residues in the CDR3. In germline, CDR1 is SGHRS, CDR2 YFSETQ. The V end lost 3 bases, the J end lost 1 base, and 12 bases lay between the germline ends. This CDR3 is CASSSQGRRTDTQYF. As DNA, the CDR3 is TGCGCCAGCAGCTCCCAGGGGCGGCGCACAGATACGCAGTATTTT.

The chain couples TRBV7-2 to TRBJ1-6, with 7 bases matching TRBD1. This CDR3 comprises 14 residues. The J segment lost 7 bases and the V segment lost 4 bases, leaving 4 bases of the junction unmatched. The germline V gene encodes CDR1 SGHTA and CDR2 FQGNSA. The CDR3 loop reads CASSSRQGNSPLHF. CDR3 nucleotide sequence: TGTGCCAGCAGCTCCCGACAGGGAAATTCACCCCTCCACTTT.

This clone was observed a handful of times. The CDR3 region has the DNA TGCGCCAGCAGCCAAACAGGGTCCTTCTATGGCTACACCTTC. Translating it yields CASSQTGSFYGYTF. The chain employs TRBV4-1 and TRBJ1-2, with D maybe TRBD1 (6 bases). With 2 bases removed from V and 4 bases from J, the gap between germline ends came to 11 bases. Germline CDR1 and CDR2: MGHRA and YSYEKL. CDR3 length equals 14 residues.

This sequence joins TRBV5-1 and TRBJ1-1, with TRBD1 identical over 7 bases. The germline CDR1 and CDR2 sequences are SGHRS and YFSETQ. J gave up 0 bases and V 4 bases, and 6 bases lay outside the gene matches. CDR3 length equals 15 residues. CDR3 protein: CASSPWTGMNTEAFF. The DNA of the CDR3 is TGCGCCAGCAGCCCCTGGACAGGCATGAACACTGAAGCTTTCTTT.

The chain uses TRBV7-9 and TRBJ2-7; 7 nucleotides agree with TRBD2. This CDR3 has 16 amino acids. J was trimmed by 3 bases and V by 5 bases; bases with no gene match: 13. Germline CDR1 and CDR2: SEHNR and FQNEAQ (reference sequence). The CDR3 sequence is CASSPGLGGSVYEQYF. In nucleotides, the CDR3 is TGTGCCAGCAGCCCAGGCCTCGGCGGGAGTGTCTACGAGCAGTACTTC.

CDR3 in DNA: TGTGCCAGTAGTGCCAGATCCCTAGCGCTTAGCACAGATACGCAGTATTTT. Translated: CASSARSLALSTDTQYF. The chain links TRBV19 to TRBJ2-3; possibly TRBD2 for D (6 bases). Germline V CDR1 and CDR2: LNHDA, SQIVND (reference sequence). V was cut by 5 bases and J by 0 bases, with 18 bases left in between. The CDR3 contains 17 residues.

The chain is built from TRBV5-1 and TRBJ2-3; tentatively, D is TRBD1 (6 bases). The V end was cut by 4 bases, the J end by 2 bases, with 14 bases between. Germline-derived CDR1 and CDR2 are SGHRS and YFSETQ. This CDR3 has 15 residues. The CDR3 DNA is TGCGCCAGCAGCAACGACAGGAACCCCACAGATACGCAGTATTTT. It is translated as CASSNDRNPTDTQYF. The whole variable domain, remainder taken from reference TRBV5-1 and TRBJ2-3, is KAGVTQTPRYLIKTRGQQVTLSCSPISGHRSVSWYQQTPGQGLQFLFEYFSETQRNKGNFPGRFSGRQFSNSRSEMNVSTLELGDSALYLCASSNDRNPTDTQYFGPGTRLTVL.

The chain recombines TRBV10-2 with TRBJ1-1, with D uncertain. This CDR3 spans 11 amino acids. V lost 4 bases and J 4 bases, leaving 4 bases between the germline ends. In germline, CDR1 is WSHSY, CDR2 SAAADI. The CDR3 nucleotides are TGCGCCAGCAGTGGGGCCACTGAAGCTTTCTTT. It is translated as CASSGATEAFF.

V is TRBV18 and J is TRBJ1-1, with 7 bases fitting TRBD1. The CDR3 is 16 residues long. V trimming: 4 bases; J trimming: 4 bases; junction bases outside the gene matches: 12. The germline V gene encodes CDR1 KGHSH and CDR2 LQKENI. The CDR3 is CASSRPTGIGITEAFF. For the CDR3, the DNA is TGTGCCAGCTCACGACCGACAGGGATAGGTATCACTGAAGCTTTCTTT.

This clone is a singleton in its sample. The V gene is TRBV21-1, the J gene TRBJ1-5; TRBD1, the D gene given by the table, was not confirmed from the DNA. TRBV21-1 is shown as a pseudogene. This CDR3 is built from 16 residues. Written as DNA, the CDR3 is TGTGCCAGCAGCACAGACAGGGACAAGGGCAATCAGCCCCAGCATTTT. This translates into CASSTDRDKGNQPQHF.

This chain links TRBV21-1 with TRBJ2-7; TRBD2 is taken as the D call from the table, unchecked against the DNA. TRBV21-1 is a documented pseudogene. This CDR3 has 15 amino acids. Written as DNA, the CDR3 is TGTGCCAGCAGCCGCCGGGGACTTCCGAGCTACGAGCAGTACTTC. Its translation is CASSRRGLPSYEQYF.

The chain recombines TRBV18 with TRBJ1-1; 9 positions agree with TRBD1. The CDR3 totals 16 residues. CDR1 is KGHSH, CDR2 LQKENI, per germline. V gave up 3 bases and J gave up 4 bases; unmatched junction bases: 9. The chain's CDR3 is CASSPIQGAFGTEAFF. The CDR3 DNA is TGTGCCAGCTCACCCATACAGGGGGCTTTTGGCACTGAAGCTTTCTTT.

The chain uses TRBV30 and TRBJ1-4; TRBD1 matches at 8 bases. The CDR3 runs to 15 residues. V gave up 6 bases and J gave up 3 bases; unmatched junction bases: 9. Germline loops: CDR1 GTSNPN, CDR2 SVGIG (reference sequence). The CDR3 DNA follows: TGTGCCTGTCGGGATAGGACAGGGCCTAATGAAAAACTGTTTTTT. Its translation: CACRDRTGPNEKLFF.